The source of this TCR beta chain is a study of shared clonotypes between healthy human individuals. Turning to this clone: What it binds is not known. This specimen includes other DNA sequences encoding the same CDR3.

Deletions cut 6 bases from V and 9 bases from J, with 9 bases between. This CDR3 comprises 10 residues. The V gene's germline CDR1 is DFQATT and CDR2 SNEGSKA (reference sequence). Notes on the study in general: In having few donors, the study represented limited genetic and exposure-history diversity. Clonotypes shared by all four donors outscored non-shared clonotypes in generation probability. A generally larger estimated richness was seen in naive subsets than in memory subsets. The authors sampled blood alone, and tissue repertoires likely differ.

Using immunoSEQ multiplex PCR, the repertoire was profiled, and TCRdb retains in-frame clones only, with some absent. Of roughly 2.2 million clones in the sample, 93% were seen once. The sequence was collected from a man between 18 and 29 years old in good health. Some clones in this sample may be carry-over from other donors' samples. Specimen: naive CD4+ T cells from PBMCs. Subset in this sample: CD45RA+ positively selected. The rearrangement links TRBV20-1 to TRBJ2-1; D assignment may be TRBD1 or TRBD2 (5 bases each). Here the CDR3 reads CSALRGEQFF. Here the CDR3 DNA reads TGCAGTGCCCTGAGGGGTGAGCAGTTCTTC.